The 30 T cell receptor beta chains reported below all come from one sample, sequenced in a study of CDR3 diversity in severe acne. TCRdb used MiXCR to reprocess the PCR reads, holding one entry per CDR3 protein. The data hold over 85,000 distinct CDR3 sequences, with roughly half observed a single time. The sample taken for sequencing was blood. These receptors all come from a male donor with acne.

In the case of this clonotype: It is likely a read error, because the conserved phenylalanine at the end of the CDR3 is missing. No DNA is shown, since the ends of the CDR3 on it are uncertain; the CDR3 is the one TCRdb lists. J is TRBJ2-5 and V is TRBV4-1; the tabulated D call, TRBD1, remains unverified against the DNA. The CDR3 has 15 amino acids, counting both end residues. The V gene's germline CDR1 is MGHRA and CDR2 YSYEKL. The CDR3 region is CASSDGGLGGYTFGS.

Regarding this clonotype: In this CDR3 the conserved last residue, phenylalanine or tryptophan, is missing, so a read error is likely. The DNA is left out, because the CDR3 cannot be placed on it with certainty; the CDR3 is given as TCRdb lists it. V is TRBV7-2 and J is TRBJ1-6. Including both end residues, the CDR3 is 9 amino acids long. Germline V gene lookup returns CDR1 SGHTA and CDR2 FQGNSA. The CDR3 sequence is CASSPTGTS.

This clonotype was picked up many times. The chain links TRBV7-6 to TRBJ2-3; possibly TRBD2 for D (6 bases). CDR1 and CDR2 (germline): SGHVS, FNYEAQ. CDR3 length: 17 amino acids. Deletions cut 5 bases from V and 3 bases from J, with 21 bases between. The CDR3 region is CASSPKTTSIQTDTQYF. The DNA of the CDR3 is TGTGCCAGCAGCCCGAAAACGACTAGTATACAGACAGATACGCAGTATTTT.

J is TRBJ2-5 and V is TRBV2; TRBD1 matches 12 bases. The germline V gene encodes CDR1 SNHLY and CDR2 FYNNEI. The CDR3 is 15 residues long. V lost 4 bases to trimming and J lost 5 bases; unmatched junction nucleotides: 5. CDR3 nucleotides: TGTGCCAGCAGTGTTGGGACAGGGGGCCGGGAGACCCAGTACTTC. Protein sequence: CASSVGTGGRETQYF.

This chain joins TRBV7-9 and TRBJ2-2, with TRBD1 identical over 8 bases. Germline loops: CDR1 SEHNR, CDR2 FQNEAQ (reference sequence). The CDR3 runs to 16 residues. After removal of 5 bases from V and 5 bases from J, the junction contained 10 bases not matched to a gene. The CDR3 DNA sequence: TGTGCCAGCAGCCAACCAGGACAGGGCGGAACCGGGGAGCTGTTTTTT. This sequence encodes CASSQPGQGGTGELFF.

The chain links TRBV10-1 to TRBJ1-6, with D maybe TRBD1 (5 bases). The CDR3 covers 15 residues. Trimming took off 4 bases at V and 8 bases at J, with 15 bases between the two ends. Germline V gene sequence: CDR1 WNHNN, CDR2 SYGVQD (reference sequence). CDR3 region: CASSGGRNLYSPLHF. The CDR3 nucleotides read TGCGCCAGCAGTGGGGGACGGAATCTTTATTCACCCCTCCACTTT.

The chain recombines TRBV7-9 with TRBJ2-3; D gene ambiguous. This CDR3 contains 17 residues. V gave up 5 bases and J gave up 2 bases, with 20 bases separating them. Germline values: CDR1 SEHNR, CDR2 FQNEAQ (reference sequence). CDR3 protein: CASSVPGSPADTDTQYF. The CDR3 coding sequence is TGTGCCAGCAGCGTCCCGGGCTCCCCGGCGGACACAGATACGCAGTATTTT.

The gene calls are TRBV11-2 and TRBJ2-3; D may be TRBD1 (6 bases). The CDR3 has 14 amino acids. V dropped 3 bases and J dropped 3 bases, with 10 bases sitting between them. Germline assignment: CDR1 SGHAT and CDR2 FQNNGV. The CDR3 DNA reads as TGTGCCAGCAGCTTCAGACAGGCAACAGATACGCAGTATTTT. It translates to CASSFRQATDTQYF.

The chain links TRBV7-2 to TRBJ2-1; 10 nucleotides align to TRBD1. This CDR3 contains 14 residues. The germline CDR1 and CDR2 sequences are SGHTA and FQGNSA. Germline trimming cut 5 bases from V and 8 bases from J; bases unmatched to any gene: 6. CDR3 amino acids: CASSLGQGWDEQFF. The CDR3 coding sequence is TGTGCCAGCAGCCTGGGACAGGGGTGGGATGAGCAGTTCTTC.

This chain connects TRBV2 to TRBJ2-6; 10 bases are shared with TRBD1. This CDR3 has 10 amino acids. In germline, CDR1 is SNHLY, CDR2 FYNNEI. V trimming: 6 bases; J trimming: 18 bases; junction bases outside the gene matches: 2. The CDR3 region is CASRGTGETF. The CDR3 DNA reads TGTGCCAGCAGAGGGACAGGGGAGACTTTC.

V and J are TRBV5-6 and TRBJ2-7; D is possibly TRBD1 (5 bases). The V gene lost 4 bases and the J gene lost 7 bases, with 18 bases spanning the gap. This CDR3 contains 14 residues. The V gene's germline CDR1 is SGHDT and CDR2 YYEEEE. DNA of the CDR3: TGTGCCAGCAGCGAAGGGGATACAGCAGGGGAGCAGTACTTC. Translation gives CASSEGDTAGEQYF.

This clonotype was detected ten times or more. V gene TRBV9 combines with J gene TRBJ2-1, with 7 positions matching TRBD2. V trimming: 3 bases; J trimming: 8 bases; junction bases outside the gene matches: 5. Germline V CDR1 and CDR2: SGDLS, YYNGEE. The CDR3 loop spans 13 amino acids. CDR3 coding DNA: TGTGCCAGCAGCGAGGGAGGGTATCATGAGCAGTTCTTC. Amino acids: CASSEGGYHEQFF.

Turning to this clonotype: Since the CDR3 does not end with the conserved phenylalanine or tryptophan, this likely comes from a read error. It is unclear where the CDR3 begins or ends on the DNA, so no DNA is shown, and the CDR3 is as TCRdb lists it. The V and J genes are TRBV2 and TRBJ2-5; the D call TRBD1 from the table was never checked on the DNA. The CDR3 totals 10 residues, both ends included. The germline V gene encodes CDR1 SNHLY and CDR2 FYNNEI. CDR3 region: CASRQGHTDS.

The rearrangement links TRBV30 to TRBJ1-1, with D tentatively TRBD1 (6 bases). The CDR3 is 15 residues long. V dropped 3 bases and J dropped 0 bases, with 14 bases sitting between them. Germline V CDR1 and CDR2: GTSNPN, SVGIG (reference sequence). DNA of the CDR3: TGTGCCTGGAGCCCTTTCCGGACAGTGAACACTGAAGCTTTCTTT. Protein sequence: CAWSPFRTVNTEAFF.

The chain uses TRBV28 and TRBJ2-7; D is unresolved. V was pared by 2 bases and J by 0 bases, with 8 bases between. The CDR3 runs to 14 residues. CDR1 and CDR2 (germline): MDHEN, SYDVKM. CDR3 loop: CASSLDGRSYEQYF. In nucleotides, the CDR3 is TGTGCCAGCAGTTTAGACGGCCGCTCCTACGAGCAGTACTTC. Filled out from reference TRBV28 and TRBJ2-7, the complete variable domain reads DVKVTQSSRYLVKRTGEKVFLECVQDMDHENMFWYRQDPGLGLRLIYFSYDVKMKEKGDIPEGYSVSREKKERFSLILESASTNQTSMYLCASSLDGRSYEQYFGPGTRLTVT.

This clonotype was observed at least ten times. The chain has TRBV7-9 and TRBJ2-1; D is ambiguous. Between the trimmed V and J ends, which lost 4 bases and 9 bases, there was a span of 7 bases. The CDR3 extends over 11 amino acids. In germline, CDR1 is SEHNR, CDR2 FQNEAQ (reference sequence). The CDR3 bases are TGTGCCAGCAGCTCTTTAGGTGAGCAGTTCTTC. Its protein product is CASSSLGEQFF.

At least ten counts were recorded for this clonotype. The V call is TRBV20-1, the J call TRBJ2-3, with a possible D match to TRBD2 (6 bases). Looked up from germline, CDR1 is DFQATT and CDR2 is SNEGSKA (reference sequence). The CDR3 loop spans 14 amino acids. Trimming left V 4 bases short and J 3 bases short, with 14 bases between. CDR3 in amino acids: CSAKPVGSTDTQYF. CDR3 nucleotide sequence: TGCAGTGCTAAACCCGTCGGGAGTACAGATACGCAGTATTTT.

This chain links TRBV15 with TRBJ2-1; possible D gene TRBD2, 5 bases. V gave up 3 bases and J gave up 9 bases, with 36 bases separating them. Germline CDR1 reads LNHNV; CDR2 reads YYDKDF (reference sequence). The CDR3 extends over 21 amino acids. The CDR3 region has the DNA TGTGCCACCAGCAGGGACCTAGTCGCCGACACACACACCAGCTCTAGCAGTGAGCAGTTCTTC. Amino acid sequence: CATSRDLVADTHTSSSSEQFF.

This chain joins TRBV7-3 and TRBJ2-7, with D possibly matching TRBD2 (5 bases). The J call may be mistaken, given a closer DNA end match to TRBJ2-5. The CDR3 length is 16 residues. Germline lookup yields CDR1 SGHTA and CDR2 FQGTGA. The CDR3 coding sequence is TGTGCCAGCAGCTTAGGTGGGAGAAGTCTGCGAGAGACCCAGTACTTC. As protein: CASSLGGRSLRETQYF.

Ten or more counts support this clonotype. V usage is TRBV7-9 and J usage is TRBJ2-5, with a tentative D call TRBD2 (6 bases). CDR3 length: 11 residues. Germline V gene data show CDR1 as SEHNR and CDR2 as FQNEAQ (reference sequence). This CDR3 reads CASGLQETQYF. The CDR3 DNA sequence: TGTGCTAGCGGACTCCAAGAGACCCAGTACTTC.

This chain connects TRBV7-2 to TRBJ2-7, with D tentatively TRBD2 (6 bases). The germline V gene encodes CDR1 SGHTA and CDR2 FQGNSA. CDR3 length: 15 residues. V dropped 5 bases and J dropped 4 bases, with 18 bases sitting between them. CDR3 loop: CASSGTSFPVYEQYF. The CDR3 nucleotides are TGTGCCAGCAGCGGAACTAGCTTCCCAGTATACGAGCAGTACTTC.

This chain joins TRBV9 and TRBJ1-2; 7 positions agree with TRBD1. The CDR3 contains 15 residues. The J segment lost 4 bases and the V segment lost 3 bases, leaving 9 bases of the junction unmatched. Germline V gene data show CDR1 as SGDLS and CDR2 as YYNGEE. DNA of the CDR3: TGTGCCAGCAGCGCAGCAGGGGGGGACTCCTATGGCTACACCTTC. Amino acid sequence: CASSAAGGDSYGYTF. The full variable domain, with the rest looked up from reference TRBV9 and TRBJ1-2, is DSGVTQTPKHLITATGQRVTLRCSPRSGDLSVYWYQQSLDQGLQFLIQYYNGEERAKGNILERFSAQQFPDLHSELNLSSLELGDSALYFCASSAAGGDSYGYTFGSGTRLTVV.

The rearrangement joins TRBV7-6 to TRBJ2-5, with 8 positions matching TRBD2. Germline CDR1 SGHVS, CDR2 FNYEAQ. Germline trimming cut 5 bases from V and 4 bases from J; bases unmatched to any gene: 12. The length of the CDR3 is 16 residues. In DNA form, the CDR3 reads TGTGCCAGCAGCAATCCCGGGGCGGGAGGTGGAGAGACCCAGTACTTC. This encodes CASSNPGAGGGETQYF. The entire variable domain, with the rest obtained from reference TRBV7-6 and TRBJ2-5, is as follows: GAGVSQSPRYKVTKRGQDVALRCDPISGHVSLYWYRQALGQGPEFLTYFNYEAQQDKSGLPNDRFSAERPEGSISTLTIQRTEQRDSAMYRCASSNPGAGGGETQYFGPGTRLLVL.

This clonotype was counted many times. V usage is TRBV5-1 and J usage is TRBJ2-3; D is unclear. The CDR3 consists of 13 residues. Germline CDR1 SGHRS, CDR2 YFSETQ. With 7 bases removed from V and 0 bases from J, the gap between germline ends came to 9 bases. CDR3 residues: CASGSSSTDTQYF. In DNA form, the CDR3 reads TGCGCCAGCGGGTCCTCTAGCACAGATACGCAGTATTTT.

The chain is built from TRBV13 and TRBJ2-1, with TRBD1 identical over 7 bases. Trimming removed 2 bases from V and 14 bases from J; junction bases left unmatched: 0. Germline CDR1 is PRHDT and CDR2 is FYEKMQ (reference sequence). There are 10 residues in the CDR3. The CDR3 coding sequence is TGTGCCAGCAGCTTACAGGGGGAGTTCTTC. It is translated as CASSLQGEFF.

The chain combines TRBV7-9 with TRBJ2-7; a possible D gene is TRBD2 (6 bases). The CDR3 loop spans 15 amino acids. The germline V and J ends were trimmed by 3 bases and 2 bases, with 14 bases remaining between them. The germline CDR1 and CDR2 sequences are SEHNR and FQNEAQ (reference sequence). The CDR3 reads CASSFAGTATYEQYF. The CDR3, as DNA: TGTGCCAGCAGCTTCGCCGGGACTGCCACCTACGAGCAGTACTTC.

The chain is built from TRBV20-1 and TRBJ1-3; maybe TRBD1 (6 bases). This CDR3 contains 10 residues. Per the germline V gene, CDR1 is DFQATT and CDR2 is SNEGSKA (reference sequence). DNA for the CDR3: TGCGGGTTACAGGGCACCACCATATATTTT. Encoded protein: CGLQGTTIYF.

Concerning this clonotype: A much bigger clone sits one base away, suggesting this may be a read error. The CDR3 DNA follows: TGTGCCACCAGCAGAGGTGCAGGAGGGGACGAGCAGTACTTC. Translation gives CATSRGAGGDEQYF. V is TRBV15 and J is TRBJ2-7; tentative D call: TRBD2 (6 bases). Trimming removed 1 base from V and 5 bases from J, with 12 bases in between. The CDR3 runs 14 residues. Germline V CDR1 and CDR2: LNHNV, YYDKDF (reference sequence).

This clonotype was recorded at least ten times. The CDR3 DNA sequence: TGCGCCAGCCGCCAAGCGGGAGGGTCCACCGGGGAGCTGTTTTTT. Its translation: CASRQAGGSTGELFF. J is TRBJ2-2 and V is TRBV5-1, with 10 bases identical to TRBD2. The CDR3 has 15 amino acids. Germline CDR1 SGHRS, CDR2 YFSETQ. J gave up 4 bases and V 7 bases, and 7 bases lay outside the gene matches. Variable domain in full (rest from reference TRBV5-1 and TRBJ2-2): KAGVTQTPRYLIKTRGQQVTLSCSPISGHRSVSWYQQTPGQGLQFLFEYFSETQRNKGNFPGRFSGRQFSNSRSEMNVSTLELGDSALYLCASRQAGGSTGELFFGEGSRLTVL.

The chain couples TRBV7-9 to TRBJ2-7; D is perhaps TRBD1 or TRBD2 (8 bases each). CDR3 length: 16 residues. The V gene lost 5 bases and the J gene lost 3 bases, with 20 bases spanning the gap. Germline V gene sequence: CDR1 SEHNR, CDR2 FQNEAQ (reference sequence). CDR3 region: CASSPGGLDRVYEQYF. Here the CDR3 DNA reads TGTGCCAGCAGCCCGGGGGGGTTGGACAGGGTCTACGAGCAGTACTTC.